A selection of T cell receptor beta chains follows, all from one sample in a study of Ad26.COV2.S vaccination and SARS-CoV-2 variants. Profiling relied on immunoSEQ multiplex PCR, and the TCRdb table lists in-frame clones only, not all of them. The sample holds about 410,000 clones, around 85% seen once. The sequenced sample was peripheral blood, obtained in a trial of Ad26.COV2.S vaccine versus placebo. These receptors were taken from a person between 18 and 59 years old who received the Ad26.COV2.S COVID-19 vaccine or a placebo. Both conserved end residues are part of each CDR3. The D gene is left open where the match is weak. Some rows mark clone size as missing; the rest say once, few, many or name a class of expanded clone.

v_gene	abundance	d_gene	j_gene	CDR3nt	CDR3aa
TRBV7-9	.	.	TRBJ2-2	TGTGCCAGCAATCGGGGCCGGGGGTATCTCACCGGGGAGCTGTTTTTT	CASNRGRGYLTGELFF
TRBV6-5	.	.	TRBJ1-1	TGTGCCAGCAGTTACTCGAGGGGGGGGAACACTGAAGCTTTCTTT	CASSYSRGGNTEAFF
TRBV5-4	.	TRBD1	TRBJ1-2	TGTGCCAGCAGCTTGGCCGGGACAGGGGGGCTCGGCTACACCTTC	CASSLAGTGGLGYTF
TRBV7-9	.	.	TRBJ1-1	TGTGCCAGCAGCTTAGCGCTGGCCACTGAAGCTTTCTTT	CASSLALATEAFF
TRBV5-1	.	.	TRBJ2-1	TGCGCCAGCAAGGAAAGCGGGTCGAACCTCTACAATGAGCAGTTCTTC	CASKESGSNLYNEQFF
TRBV5-6	.	.	TRBJ1-2	TGTGCCAGCACCCTTCAGGGCAACTATGGCTACACCTTC	CASTLQGNYGYTF
TRBV29-1	.	.	TRBJ2-6	TGCAGCGTAGTTGATGGGGATGGGGCCAACGTCCTGACTTTC	CSVVDGDGANVLTF
TRBV6-2/TRBV6-3	.	.	TRBJ1-5	TGTGCCAGCAGCCCCCTTGGGGGCGGTAATCAGCCCCAGCATTTT	CASSPLGGGNQPQHF
TRBV5-1	.	TRBD1	TRBJ1-2	TGCGCCAGCAGCTTGGTTTTACAGGGGGACTATGGCTACACCTTC	CASSLVLQGDYGYTF
TRBV7-2	.	.	TRBJ2-7	TGTGCCAGCAGCTTTTCCCAGGGAGGCGAGCAGTACTTC	CASSFSQGGEQYF
TRBV12-3/TRBV12-4	once	.	TRBJ2-7	TGTGCCAGCAGTTTTCAGGGCTGGCACGAGCAGTACTTC	CASSFQGWHEQYF
TRBV24-1	.	.	TRBJ1-5	TGTGCCACCAGTGATTCCCGGACAGTTAATCAGCCCCAGCATTTT	CATSDSRTVNQPQHF
TRBV19	once	TRBD1	TRBJ1-2	TGTGCCAGTAGAGGACAGGGGAGCTATGGCTACACCTTC	CASRGQGSYGYTF
TRBV30	.	.	TRBJ1-1	TGTGCCCGAGGGGGACACCTGAACACTGAAGCTTTCTTT	CARGGHLNTEAFF
TRBV19	.	.	TRBJ1-5	TGTGCCAGTAGTGTAGGGGGGAATCAGCCCCAGCATTTT	CASSVGGNQPQHF
TRBV27	.	.	TRBJ1-2	TGTGCCAGCAGTTTATCTCCGACAGTCTATGGCTACACCTTC	CASSLSPTVYGYTF
TRBV3-1/TRBV3-2	.	.	TRBJ1-4	TGTGCCAGCAGCCAAGATTTATATAATCGGGGCTATGAAAAACTGTTTTTT	CASSQDLYNRGYEKLFF
TRBV5-5	.	.	TRBJ1-5	TGTGCCAGCAGCTTGGCGTGGGGTCAGCCCCAGCATTTT	CASSLAWGQPQHF
TRBV11-1	.	.	TRBJ2-4	TGTGCCAGCGGCGGGAACATTCAGTACTTC	CASGGNIQYF
TRBV5-4	once	TRBD2	TRBJ2-5	TGTGCCAGCAGCCCCCTTAGCGGGGGGGCCCGGGAGACCCAGTACTTC	CASSPLSGGARETQYF
TRBV6-5	.	.	TRBJ2-1	TGTGCCAGCAGTTACTCACCTTCCTCCTACAATGAGCAGTTCTTC	CASSYSPSSYNEQFF
TRBV4-1	.	.	TRBJ2-6	TGCGCCAGCAGCCCGGGTCGTTCTGGGGCCAACGTCCTGACTTTC	CASSPGRSGANVLTF
TRBV29-1	.	.	TRBJ1-2	TGCAGCGTTCACGGCGGAGGGGCGGAGGAGGGCTACACCTTC	CSVHGGGAEEGYTF
TRBV7-2	.	.	TRBJ1-3	TGTGCCAGCAGCTTAGCAGGCCTCAAGGCTGGAAACACCATATATTTT	CASSLAGLKAGNTIYF
TRBV7-6	.	TRBD2	TRBJ2-3	TGTGCCAGCAGCCACCGACTAGCGGGGGGGGCAGATACGCAGTATTTT	CASSHRLAGGADTQYF
TRBV7-9	.	.	TRBJ1-1	TGTGCCAGCAGCTTAGTGGGGAACACTGAAGCTTTCTTT	CASSLVGNTEAFF
TRBV4-1	.	TRBD1	TRBJ1-1	TGCGCCAGCAGAATCTACCGGATGAGGGGGACAGGGGGTTCGAACACTGAAGCTTTCTTT	CASRIYRMRGTGGSNTEAFF
TRBV12-5	few	.	TRBJ2-2	TGTGCTAGTGGTTTGATGGCCGGGGAGCTGTTTTTT	CASGLMAGELFF